One and the same sample provided the 26 T cell receptor beta chains below, sequenced in a study of blood T cell repertoires in COVID-19. Method: immunoSEQ multiplex PCR; TCRdb's copy keeps in-frame clones and lacks some. The sample lists some 370,000 clones, about 90% occurring once. Source material: peripheral blood. The receptors were gathered from a man aged 35 to 55 with acute or convalescent COVID-19.

The chain employs TRBV9 and TRBJ1-2, with D unclear. The germline gives CDR1 SGDLS, CDR2 YYNGEE. This CDR3 region has 14 residues. The ends were cut back, 3 bases at V and 0 bases at J, with 9 bases in the middle. The CDR3 region is CASSDGLANYGYTF. DNA of the CDR3: TGTGCCAGCAGCGACGGGTTAGCTAACTATGGCTACACCTTC.

CDR3 region: CASSIRSSGANVLTF. CDR3 bases: TGTGCCAGCAGTATTCGGAGCTCTGGGGCCAACGTCCTGACTTTC. The J gene is TRBJ2-6, the V gene TRBV27, with D unresolved. The CDR3 extends over 15 amino acids. V was trimmed by 5 bases and J by 0 bases, leaving 8 bases between them. CDR1 and CDR2 from the germline V gene are MNHEY and SMNVEV (reference sequence).

V and J are TRBV18 and TRBJ1-1, with D unresolved. The germline gives CDR1 KGHSH, CDR2 LQKENI. Trimming took 3 bases from V and 4 from J, leaving 18 bases between them. The CDR3 has 16 amino acids. The CDR3 loop is CASSPPTEIRGTEAFF. In nucleotides, the CDR3 is TGTGCCAGCTCACCCCCTACGGAAATCCGGGGCACTGAAGCTTTCTTT.

The V and J genes are TRBV5-1 and TRBJ1-5; D gene unclear. The germline V and J ends were trimmed by 4 bases and 0 bases, with 8 bases remaining between them. Germline V gene sequence: CDR1 SGHRS, CDR2 YFSETQ. The CDR3 length is 14 residues. The CDR3 DNA reads as TGCGCCAGCAGCGAGCTCGGTAGCAATCAGCCCCAGCATTTT. Its translation: CASSELGSNQPQHF.

V and J are TRBV10-3 and TRBJ1-5; D gene ambiguous. The V and J ends lost 3 bases and 4 bases respectively, with 4 bases between them. Germline CDR1 is ENHRY and CDR2 is SYGVKD. The CDR3 consists of 12 residues. CDR3 region: CAISDGNQPQHF. For the CDR3, the DNA is TGTGCCATCAGTGACGGGAATCAGCCCCAGCATTTT.

The CDR3 bases are TGTGCCAGCAGCTTGGAACCCCTAGCGGGAGTCCACAATGAGCAGTTCTTC. This codes for CASSLEPLAGVHNEQFF. The V and J genes are TRBV5-4 and TRBJ2-1; 10 bases match TRBD2. The CDR3 has 17 amino acids. Germline V gene sequence: CDR1 SGHNT, CDR2 YYREEE (reference sequence). Trimming removed 0 bases from V and 5 bases from J; junction bases left unmatched: 8.

J is TRBJ1-3 and V is TRBV29-1; possible D gene TRBD1, 5 bases. This CDR3 has 13 amino acids. The V end was cut by 1 base, the J end by 5 bases, with 9 bases between. Germline-derived CDR1 and CDR2 are SQVTM and ANQGSEA. The CDR3 coding sequence is TGCAGCGTTGAAGCCCAGGGAAGAAACACCATATATTTT. This sequence encodes CSVEAQGRNTIYF.

This chain connects TRBV7-9 to TRBJ1-2, with D perhaps matching TRBD1 (5 bases). The germline gives CDR1 SEHNR, CDR2 FQNEAQ (reference sequence). CDR3 length equals 13 residues. V was shortened by 1 base and J by 4 bases, with 7 bases between the two germline ends. This CDR3 is CASSLDDSYGYTF. CDR3 in DNA: TGTGCCAGCAGCTTAGATGACAGCTATGGCTACACCTTC.

In its sample, this clone was seen a few times. The J gene is TRBJ1-3, the V gene TRBV7-9; TRBD1 matches 11 bases. Germline loops: CDR1 SEHNR, CDR2 FQNEAQ (reference sequence). Germline trimming cut 5 bases from V and 4 bases from J; bases unmatched to any gene: 7. CDR3 length equals 16 residues. The CDR3 sequence: CASSEGQGAGGNTIYF. CDR3 nucleotide sequence: TGTGCCAGCAGCGAAGGACAGGGGGCGGGAGGAAACACCATATATTTT.

The chain employs TRBV29-1 and TRBJ1-1, with 7 bases identical to TRBD1. This CDR3 has 13 amino acids. Germline V gene sequence: CDR1 SQVTM, CDR2 ANQGSEA. V gave up 5 bases and J gave up 5 bases; unmatched junction bases: 8. This CDR3 reads CSVPAGGFTEAFF. CDR3 sequence (DNA): TGCAGCGTTCCAGCAGGGGGGTTTACTGAAGCTTTCTTT.

CDR3 DNA sequence: TGCGCCAGCAGCCAGACCCATACAGGGAACTATGGCTACACCTTC. As protein: CASSQTHTGNYGYTF. V and J are TRBV4-1 and TRBJ1-2; D might be TRBD1 (6 bases). Germline values: CDR1 MGHRA, CDR2 YSYEKL. The V end lost 3 bases, the J end lost 2 bases, and 13 bases lay between the germline ends. This CDR3 contains 15 residues.

The rearrangement uses TRBV2 and TRBJ2-7; no clear D gene. Trimming cost V 3 bases and J 0 bases, with 12 bases left between them. This CDR3 has 15 amino acids. The germline V gene encodes CDR1 SNHLY and CDR2 FYNNEI. The CDR3 spells CASSERLLGSYEQYF. Here the CDR3 DNA reads TGTGCCAGCAGTGAGAGGCTACTGGGCTCCTACGAGCAGTACTTC.

The chain carries TRBV18 and TRBJ1-2; D gene unclear. The germline gives CDR1 KGHSH, CDR2 LQKENI. The V end was cut by 2 bases, the J end by 1 base, with 11 bases between. The length of the CDR3 is 15 residues. Here the CDR3 reads CASSPGRTDNYGYTF. CDR3 bases: TGTGCCAGCTCACCAGGGAGGACTGATAACTATGGCTACACCTTC.

The chain recombines TRBV2 with TRBJ2-7; the D is unclear. The CDR3 spans 10 residues. CDR1 is SNHLY, CDR2 FYNNEI, per germline. V lost 8 bases, J lost 5 bases, and 7 bases lay in between. CDR3 sequence (DNA): TGTGCCAGCGGGCAGAACGAGCAGTACTTC. Translated: CASGQNEQYF.

This chain connects TRBV30 to TRBJ1-5; maybe TRBD1 (5 bases). The germline CDR1 and CDR2 sequences are GTSNPN and SVGIG (reference sequence). The CDR3 has 14 residues. V was clipped by 2 bases and J by 1 base, with 9 bases between them. CDR3 region: CAWSRGLSNQPQHF. In DNA form, the CDR3 reads TGTGCCTGGAGTCGGGGGTTGAGCAATCAGCCCCAGCATTTT.

This rearrangement joins TRBV7-9 to TRBJ1-2; TRBD1 matches at 10 bases. V was pared by 6 bases and J by 8 bases, with 24 bases of the junction left unmatched. In germline, CDR1 is SEHNR, CDR2 FQNEAQ (reference sequence). This CDR3 spans 19 amino acids. This chain's CDR3 is CASRTWDRGPLARRGGYTF. The CDR3, as DNA: TGTGCCAGCAGAACCTGGGACAGGGGCCCCCTGGCCAGACGGGGAGGCTACACCTTC.

This rearrangement joins TRBV15 to TRBJ1-2; 9 bases map to TRBD1. Germline loops: CDR1 LNHNV, CDR2 YYDKDF (reference sequence). J was trimmed by 5 bases and V by 3 bases; bases with no gene match: 13. The CDR3 loop spans 17 amino acids. The CDR3 region is CATSSVFRDRELYGYTF. DNA for the CDR3: TGTGCCACCAGCAGTGTTTTCCGGGACAGGGAATTGTATGGCTACACCTTC.

V and J are TRBV18 and TRBJ2-4, with a possible D match to TRBD2 (5 bases). The germline V and J ends were trimmed by 0 bases and 7 bases, with 10 bases remaining between them. The CDR3 consists of 14 residues. Germline V lookup: CDR1 KGHSH, CDR2 LQKENI. The CDR3 spells CASSPPGRVNIQYF. As DNA, the CDR3 is TGTGCCAGCTCACCACCTGGGAGAGTGAACATTCAGTACTTC.

This clone was observed once. This chain connects TRBV5-1 to TRBJ1-4; D is perhaps TRBD1 (6 bases). The CDR3 covers 16 residues. The germline gives CDR1 SGHRS, CDR2 YFSETQ. Trimming left V 0 bases short and J 8 bases short, with 17 bases between. The CDR3 DNA is TGCGCCAGCAGCTTGGGACAGGTGGCTTGGGGCGAAAAACTGTTTTTT. Protein product: CASSLGQVAWGEKLFF.

Worth noting for this clone: The same CDR3 can be traced to other DNA sequences in this sample. The gene calls are TRBV19 and TRBJ1-1; a weak D match, TRBD1 (6 bases). The CDR3 runs 14 residues. V was clipped by 5 bases and J by 2 bases, with 12 bases between them. CDR1 is LNHDA, CDR2 SQIVND, per germline (reference sequence). CDR3 amino acids: CASSGGRGNTEAFF. The CDR3 nucleotides are TGTGCCAGTAGTGGGGGCAGGGGAAACACTGAAGCTTTCTTT.

This sequence joins TRBV21-1 and TRBJ2-7; the DNA was not used to check the table's D call, TRBD1. TRBV21-1 is an annotated pseudogene. This CDR3 spans 15 amino acids. The CDR3: CASSTGQGGGYEQYF. DNA of the CDR3: TGTGCCAGCAGCACGGGACAGGGGGGTGGCTACGAGCAGTACTTC.

The chain combines TRBV27 with TRBJ1-5; 7 bases are shared with TRBD1. Germline trimming cut 9 bases from V and 0 bases from J; bases unmatched to any gene: 14. This CDR3 spans 17 amino acids. The germline gives CDR1 MNHEY, CDR2 SMNVEV (reference sequence). Here the CDR3 reads CASHKIGTAYSNQPQHF. For the CDR3, the DNA is TGTGCCAGTCATAAAATAGGGACAGCTTATAGCAATCAGCCCCAGCATTTT.

The rearrangement links TRBV5-1 to TRBJ2-7; D is possibly TRBD2 (6 bases). The CDR3 loop spans 13 amino acids. V shed 1 base and J shed 6 bases, with 11 bases lying between them. The germline V gene encodes CDR1 SGHRS and CDR2 YFSETQ. The CDR3 nucleotides are TGCGCCAGCAGCTTGTGGGGCGGGATCGAGCAGTACTTC. The encoded protein is CASSLWGGIEQYF.

The CDR3 reads CASSVSGGPSTDTQYF. In DNA form, the CDR3 reads TGCGCCAGCAGCGTTAGCGGGGGCCCTAGCACAGATACGCAGTATTTT. The chain combines TRBV5-1 with TRBJ2-3, with TRBD2 identical over 9 bases. Trimming took 4 bases from V and 0 from J; bases not matched to a gene: 6. The germline CDR1 and CDR2 sequences are SGHRS and YFSETQ. The CDR3 covers 16 residues.

The CDR3 loop is CASSVLDRRGGELFF. In nucleotides, the CDR3 is TGTGCCAGCAGCGTACTCGACCGTAGGGGCGGGGAGCTGTTTTTT. This chain joins TRBV9 and TRBJ2-2; a weak D match, TRBD1 (5 bases). Looked up from germline, CDR1 is SGDLS and CDR2 is YYNGEE. V gave up 1 base and J gave up 7 bases, with 14 bases separating them. This CDR3 has 15 amino acids.

The genes are TRBV27 and TRBJ2-1; possible D gene TRBD2, 5 bases. V lost 0 bases and J 6 bases, leaving 6 bases between the germline ends. This CDR3 comprises 13 residues. Germline assignment: CDR1 MNHEY and CDR2 SMNVEV (reference sequence). The CDR3 here is CASSLSRVNEQFF. As DNA, the CDR3 is TGTGCCAGCAGTTTATCGAGGGTCAATGAGCAGTTCTTC.